Described below is a single T cell receptor beta chain sequence and its context. Its target is unknown. Trimming removed 3 bases from V and 7 bases from J, with 7 bases in between. Per germline, CDR1 MNHEY and CDR2 SMNVEV (reference sequence). The CDR3 is 11 residues long. The sample belongs to a study of cytomegalovirus exposure and HLA in healthy donors. The study's findings and limits: Roughly uniform depth of sequencing across donors was assumed in presence/absence analyses. The likely explanation for a cluster of highly shared sequence variants was sequencing artifact.

This PCR relied on a set of 60 Vbeta primers and 13 Jbeta primers. Original processing notes: Later reanalysis found 70 million to 95 million unique TCR beta chains, 9 million to 12 million of them shared. Only in-frame clones appear in the TCRdb table, and some are missing; sequencing was by immunoSEQ multiplex PCR. V, J and clone size derive from that table, while D and trimming were established from the DNA sequence. The data show some 150,000 clones, 82% seen once. The receptor was isolated from a male donor in good health and CMV-seronegative. The chain has TRBV27 and TRBJ2-7; no firm D call. Sequenced material: PBMCs. The CDR3 loop is CASSFGWEQYF. The DNA of the CDR3 is TGTGCCAGCAGTTTCGGTTGGGAGCAGTACTTC.